This T cell receptor (beta chain) appears in the sequencing data of a study of a mutant IDH1 vaccine in newly diagnosed glioma. Study-wide results and limits: Seemingly, pseudoprogression had no relation to changes in the top peripheral T cell clonotypes.

Some clones are missing from TCRdb's copy, which holds only in-frame ones; the method was immunoSEQ multiplex PCR. The sample includes tens of thousands of clones, roughly nine tenths seen only once; the top ten take 4.8%. Of note for this clone: The antigen remains undetermined.

Time point given: baseline, week 1 (first vaccination visit). Treatment here: pre-vaccination baseline after standard-of-care therapy. Trimming stripped 6 bases from V and 3 bases from J, with 9 bases between. The CDR3 is 12 amino acids. From germline, CDR1 is WSHSY and CDR2 SAAADI. The sequence came from a woman in her 40s with glioma. The material sequenced was PBMCs, taken from a glioma patient treated with radiotherapy, temozolomide or both. The chain combines TRBV10-2 with TRBJ2-7; perhaps TRBD2 as D (5 bases). Here the CDR3 reads CASRPTSYEQYF. In nucleotides, the CDR3 is TGCGCCAGCAGACCCACTAGCTACGAGCAGTACTTC.